Below, one T cell receptor (beta chain) is given with its context. What it recognizes is unknown. Both 60 Vbeta primers and 13 Jbeta primers went into the PCR. Sequencing used immunoSEQ multiplex PCR; TCRdb keeps in-frame clones, though not all of them. The table records just over 150,000 clones, about 85% of them present only once. The sample belongs to a study of cytomegalovirus exposure and HLA in healthy donors. General study findings and limits: Likely technical artifact: a cluster of highly shared sequence variants. In a later analysis, TCR beta V- and J-gene trimming showed a link to a missense DCLRE1C variant.

This TCR came from a woman between 18 and 29 years old in good health and CMV-seronegative. The sample taken for sequencing was PBMCs.

The CDR3 sequence is CASSLGQVSGGMDEQFF. CDR3 DNA sequence: TGTGCCAGCAGCTTAGGACAGGTTAGCGGGGGTATGGATGAGCAGTTCTTC. The chain has TRBV7-3 and TRBJ2-1; TRBD2 matches 9 bases. The germline V gene has CDR1 SGHTA and CDR2 FQGTGA. The CDR3 contains 17 residues. V gave up 2 bases and J gave up 8 bases; unmatched junction bases: 13.